This T cell receptor (beta chain) emerged from a study of sequential checkpoint blockade in melanoma. As for the study in general: Patients were randomized 1:1 to nivolumab-then-ipilimumab or ipilimumab-then-nivolumab first-line. Both treatment sequences were followed by maintenance nivolumab.

This CDR3 spans 13 amino acids. V was trimmed by 10 bases and J by 3 bases, leaving 15 bases between them. CDR1 and CDR2 (germline): SNHLY, FYNNEI. This table comes from immunoSEQ multiplex PCR, and its TCRdb copy is limited to in-frame clones, with some not included. The sample holds around 13,000 clones, about 68% seen once. Treatment: randomized to nivolumab then ipilimumab (arm A) or the reverse (arm B). Patients had received no earlier DNA-damaging chemotherapy. From thawed PBMCs, live CD3+CD8+ cells negative for CD19 and CD56 were sorted. The sample here was CD8+ T cells sorted from blood (inferred from file names), taken from a patient given nivolumab and ipilimumab in sequence. The chain couples TRBV2 to TRBJ1-2, with D maybe TRBD1 (5 bases). The sequence derives from a human donor with melanoma. The DNA of the CDR3 is TGTGCCACCTTCCGGGGGATCGACTATGGCTACACCTTC. Amino acid sequence: CATFRGIDYGYTF.